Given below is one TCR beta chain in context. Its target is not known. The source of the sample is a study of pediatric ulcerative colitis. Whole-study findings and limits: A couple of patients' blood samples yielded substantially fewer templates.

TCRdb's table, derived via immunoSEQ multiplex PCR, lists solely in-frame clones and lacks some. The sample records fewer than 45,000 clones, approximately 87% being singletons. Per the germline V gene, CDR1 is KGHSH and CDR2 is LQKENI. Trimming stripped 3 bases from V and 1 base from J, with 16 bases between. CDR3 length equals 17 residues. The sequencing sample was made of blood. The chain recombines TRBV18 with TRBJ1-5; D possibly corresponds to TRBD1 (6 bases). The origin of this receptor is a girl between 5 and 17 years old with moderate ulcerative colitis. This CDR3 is CASSPFGGGASNQPQHF. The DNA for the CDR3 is TGTGCCAGCTCACCCTTCGGAGGGGGGGCAAGCAATCAGCCCCAGCATTTT. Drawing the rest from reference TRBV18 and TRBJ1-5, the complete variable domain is NAGVMQNPRHLVRRRGQEARLRCSPMKGHSHVYWYRQLPEEGLKFMVYLQKENIIDESGMPKERFSAEFPKEGPSILRIQQVVRGDSAAYFCASSPFGGGASNQPQHFGDGTRLSIL.